The present entry profiles one TCR beta chain with its context. Antigen specificity is unknown. This sample is part of a study of cytomegalovirus exposure and HLA in healthy donors. Overall study findings and caveats: A few chains tied to CMV proved CMV antigen-specific in vitro. Solely CMV serostatus was available to characterize immune exposure.

With 60 Vbeta and 13 Jbeta primers, the PCR was carried out. Profiling relied on immunoSEQ multiplex PCR, and the TCRdb table lists in-frame clones only, not all of them. This table holds 60,000 to 90,000 clones, around 70% found once. The origin of this receptor is a woman between 50 and 59 years old in good health and CMV-seropositive. The sequenced material came from PBMCs.

The CDR3 is CASSLGLSYNEQFF. The DNA for the CDR3 is TGTGCCAGCAGCTTAGGCCTAAGCTACAATGAGCAGTTCTTC. The chain uses TRBV11-2 and TRBJ2-1; D remains ambiguous. The V and J ends lost 1 base and 3 bases respectively, with 7 bases between them. Germline CDR1 and CDR2: SGHAT and FQNNGV. The CDR3 is made up of 14 amino acids.